The 2 T cell receptor beta chains in this list originate from one sample, sequenced in a study of blood T cells in healthy people across ages. Primers used in a second PCR of roughly 7 to 11 cycles were a sample-barcoded 5' primer and a J-beta primer mix. TCRdb independently ran MiXCR on the 5' RACE reads; one entry per CDR3 protein. The sample holds 450,000 to 700,000 distinct CDR3 sequences, 25% to 30% seen once. Sequenced sample: blood. These receptors all come from a woman in her seventies in good health.

The V gene is TRBV18, the J gene TRBJ2-5; D is perhaps TRBD2 (6 bases). V was shortened by 3 bases and J by 3 bases, with 11 bases between the two germline ends. In germline, CDR1 is KGHSH, CDR2 LQKENI. The CDR3 covers 14 residues. The CDR3 DNA sequence: TGTGCCAGCTCACCGCTCTGGGGGGAAGAGACCCAGTACTTC. This translates into CASSPLWGEETQYF.

Many counts were recorded for this clonotype. V and J are TRBV7-2 and TRBJ1-4; a weak D match, TRBD1 (5 bases). Germline CDR1 SGHTA, CDR2 FQGNSA. Trimming removed 0 bases from V and 6 bases from J, with 17 bases in between. CDR3 size: 17 residues. DNA for the CDR3: TGTGCCAGCAGCTTAGCGTTCGGGGGTCCGGATTATGAAAAACTGTTTTTT. Residues: CASSLAFGGPDYEKLFF.